These 14 T cell receptor beta chains originate from one sample sequenced in a study of shared clonotypes between healthy human individuals. TCRdb keeps only in-frame clones here, not all; method: immunoSEQ multiplex PCR. The data show 2,500,000 or so clones, with 93% seen just once and approximately 0.35% held by the top ten. The sequenced sample was naive CD4+ T cells from PBMCs. This sample's subset: CD45RA+ positively selected. All receptors derive from a man aged 18 to 30 in good health. Some clones in this sample may be carry-over from other donors' samples.

J is TRBJ2-5 and V is TRBV6-5, with D perhaps TRBD1 or TRBD2 (5 bases each). Judging by the DNA end, TRBJ2-7 fits better; the J call may be wrong. The CDR3 is 15 residues long. Germline V gives CDR1 MNHEY, CDR2 SVGAGI. The CDR3 sequence: CASSPRSGTHDEQYF. The CDR3 coding sequence is TGTGCCAGCAGTCCCCGATCCGGGACCCACGACGAGCAGTACTTC.

The rearrangement links TRBV9 to TRBJ2-3; 7 nucleotides agree with TRBD2. This CDR3 is 18 amino acids long. Germline CDR1 and CDR2: SGDLS and YYNGEE. Losses at the gene ends were 0 bases for V and 6 bases for J; bases not matched to a gene: 16. DNA for the CDR3: TGTGCCAGCAGCGTAGGATCGCTCGCGGGAGCGGGTGGGGATACGCAGTATTTT. This gives the protein CASSVGSLAGAGGDTQYF.

The chain employs TRBV5-1 and TRBJ2-4; TRBD2 is a possible D gene (6 bases). This CDR3 region has 15 residues. Between the trimmed V and J ends, which lost 4 bases and 0 bases, there was a span of 11 bases. Germline V gives CDR1 SGHRS, CDR2 YFSETQ. CDR3 protein: CASSPGDPAKNIQYF. Written as DNA, the CDR3 is TGCGCCAGCAGCCCGGGGGACCCAGCCAAAAACATTCAGTACTTC.

Points on this clone: The same CDR3 arises from other DNA sequences in this sample as well. This chain connects TRBV5-1 to TRBJ2-7; D may correspond to TRBD1 or TRBD2 (5 bases each). In germline, CDR1 is SGHRS, CDR2 YFSETQ. CDR3 length: 14 residues. V lost 0 bases and J 0 bases, leaving 7 bases between the germline ends. CDR3 nucleotide sequence: TGCGCCAGCAGCTTGGGGGGGAACTCCTACGAGCAGTACTTC. Its protein is CASSLGGNSYEQYF.

The rearrangement uses TRBV5-1 and TRBJ1-3, with a possible D match to TRBD1 (5 bases). Trimming took off 3 bases at V and 0 bases at J, with 13 bases between the two ends. The germline V gene encodes CDR1 SGHRS and CDR2 YFSETQ. The CDR3 loop spans 16 amino acids. The CDR3 reads CASSSDSLVSGNTIYF. In DNA form, the CDR3 reads TGCGCCAGCAGCTCCGACAGTCTTGTCTCTGGAAACACCATATATTTT. The whole variable domain, filled in from reference TRBV5-1 and TRBJ1-3, reads KAGVTQTPRYLIKTRGQQVTLSCSPISGHRSVSWYQQTPGQGLQFLFEYFSETQRNKGNFPGRFSGRQFSNSRSEMNVSTLELGDSALYLCASSSDSLVSGNTIYFGEGSWLTVV.

The chain links TRBV6-5 to TRBJ1-5; the D gene is possibly TRBD1 (6 bases). CDR1 MNHEY and CDR2 SVGAGI come from the germline V gene. The V end lost 6 bases, the J end lost 4 bases, and 16 bases lay between the germline ends. The CDR3 runs to 15 residues. DNA for the CDR3: TGTGCCAGCAGATTAAACCGGGACACAAATCAGCCCCAGCATTTT. Amino acids: CASRLNRDTNQPQHF.

The chain links TRBV2 to TRBJ2-7, with D unresolved. Germline CDR1 reads SNHLY; CDR2 reads FYNNEI. This CDR3 is built from 14 residues. Trimming removed 8 bases from V and 4 bases from J, with 18 bases in between. The CDR3 DNA follows: TGTGCCAGCCTAGTCGATCCAGCGAGATACGAGCAGTACTTC. Amino acids: CASLVDPARYEQYF. Complete variable domain (other parts from reference TRBV2 and TRBJ2-7): EPEVTQTPSHQVTQMGQEVILRCVPISNHLYFYWYRQILGQKVEFLVSFYNNEISEKSEIFDDQFSVERPDGSNFTLKIRSTKLEDSAMYFCASLVDPARYEQYFGPGTRLTVT.

The rearrangement uses TRBV28 and TRBJ1-2; 9 nucleotides agree with TRBD1. The junction had 10 bases not matched to a gene; V was cut back by 5 bases and J by 6 bases. The CDR3 has 15 amino acids. Looked up from germline, CDR1 is MDHEN and CDR2 is SYDVKM. The CDR3 coding sequence is TGTGCCAGCAGTCCCCGGGACAGGGAGTTGCATGGCTACACCTTC. The encoded protein is CASSPRDRELHGYTF.

The gene calls are TRBV29-1 and TRBJ2-5; 9 bases match TRBD1. The CDR3 extends over 13 amino acids. The V segment lost 2 bases and the J segment 11 bases; nucleotides outside the gene matches: 9. The germline CDR1 and CDR2 sequences are SQVTM and ANQGSEA. The CDR3 region is CSVEIATGGEQYF. Here the CDR3 DNA reads TGCAGCGTTGAAATCGCGACAGGGGGGGAGCAGTACTTC.

The chain couples TRBV5-1 to TRBJ1-2; no firm D call. V was cut by 0 bases and J by 8 bases, with 8 bases left in between. The CDR3 length is 12 residues. Germline V gives CDR1 SGHRS, CDR2 YFSETQ. Here the CDR3 reads CASSLGLFGYTF. The CDR3 DNA reads TGCGCCAGCAGCTTGGGACTTTTCGGCTACACCTTC.

This clone was counted a single time. V gene TRBV6-1 combines with J gene TRBJ1-1, with D maybe TRBD1 (5 bases). V dropped 7 bases and J dropped 1 base, with 13 bases sitting between them. Germline assignment: CDR1 MNHNS and CDR2 SASEGT. The CDR3 length is 14 residues. The CDR3 protein is CASTEGLPNTEAFF. As DNA, the CDR3 is TGTGCCAGCACCGAGGGGCTCCCGAACACTGAAGCTTTCTTT.

This clone was observed once. This chain uses TRBV9 with TRBJ1-1; D gene uncertain. CDR3 length: 13 amino acids. CDR1 is SGDLS, CDR2 YYNGEE, per germline. V shed 6 bases and J shed 4 bases, with 13 bases lying between them. The CDR3 coding sequence is TGTGCCAGCACCCCCTATCTTGGCACTGAAGCTTTCTTT. It encodes CASTPYLGTEAFF.

The V and J genes are TRBV28 and TRBJ2-7, with 7 bases identical to TRBD2. Trimming at V came to 10 bases and at J to 3 bases, leaving 12 bases not matched to a gene. Per the germline V gene, CDR1 is MDHEN and CDR2 is SYDVKM. The CDR3 length is 14 residues. CDR3 in amino acids: CATRSGLAVYEQYF. The CDR3 bases are TGTGCCACGCGTAGCGGGCTAGCGGTCTACGAGCAGTACTTC.

The rearrangement links TRBV5-8 to TRBJ1-1; possible D gene TRBD1, 6 bases. CDR3 length: 13 residues. V was shortened by 4 bases and J by 3 bases, with 10 bases between the two germline ends. Germline CDR1 is SGHTS and CDR2 is YDEGEE. In nucleotides, the CDR3 is TGTGCCAGCAGCGCCGGACAGTACACTGAAGCTTTCTTT. Its translation is CASSAGQYTEAFF.